The rows below give T cell receptor beta chains drawn from one sample of a study of cytomegalovirus exposure and HLA in healthy donors. Clones were sequenced by immunoSEQ multiplex PCR, and TCRdb holds only the in-frame ones, with some missing. The sample includes about 190,000 clones, 77% of them seen just once. Sequenced input: PBMCs. The receptors come from a young woman in good health and CMV-seropositive. Both conserved end residues are part of each CDR3. Fields, in order: J gene, V gene, D gene, clone size, CDR3 protein, CDR3 DNA. A D gene is named only where the DNA matches it firmly. Rows may omit the clone size; those that give it use once, few, many or a size class.

J: TRBJ1-2; V: TRBV7-9; D: NA; size: NA; CDR3: CASSSPLHYGYTF; DNA: TGTGCCAGCAGCTCCCCCCTCCACTATGGCTACACCTTC
J: TRBJ2-7; V: TRBV30; D: NA; size: NA; CDR3: CAWSRGDSYEQYF; DNA: TGTGCCTGGAGTCGGGGAGACTCCTACGAGCAGTACTTC
J: TRBJ2-3; V: TRBV9; D: TRBD1; size: NA; CDR3: CASSVGTGFTDTQYF; DNA: TGTGCCAGCAGCGTCGGGACAGGGTTCACAGATACGCAGTATTTT
J: TRBJ2-7; V: TRBV28; D: NA; size: NA; CDR3: CASSLSIWSSDEQYF; DNA: TGTGCCAGCAGTTTATCAATCTGGTCTAGCGACGAGCAGTACTTC
J: TRBJ2-7; V: TRBV16; D: NA; size: once; CDR3: CASSPRDSLYEQYF; DNA: TGTGCCAGCAGCCCGCGGGACAGCCTCTACGAGCAGTACTTC
J: TRBJ1-5; V: TRBV28; D: TRBD1; size: NA; CDR3: CASSLFGWGQTSRGGNQPQHF; DNA: TGTGCCAGCAGTTTATTCGGATGGGGACAGACCTCTCGTGGTGGCAATCAGCCCCAGCATTTT
J: TRBJ1-5; V: TRBV2; D: TRBD1; size: NA; CDR3: CASRDSNQPQHF; DNA: TGTGCCAGTAGGGACAGTAATCAGCCCCAGCATTTT
J: TRBJ2-3; V: TRBV5-1; D: NA; size: NA; CDR3: CASSLAGVGTDTQYF; DNA: TGCGCCAGCAGCTTGGCGGGAGTAGGCACAGATACGCAGTATTTT
J: TRBJ2-5; V: TRBV7-2; D: TRBD2; size: once; CDR3: CASSLGGRGALQETQYF; DNA: TGTGCCAGCAGCTTAGGGGGGCGGGGGGCCCTCCAAGAGACCCAGTACTTC
J: TRBJ2-7; V: TRBV18; D: TRBD2; size: NA; CDR3: CASSLGTSGRGEQYF; DNA: TGTGCCAGCTCCCTAGGGACTAGCGGGAGAGGAGAGCAGTACTTC